The T cell receptor beta chain described here comes from a study of blood T cell repertoires in COVID-19. Study at large: Both acute and convalescent COVID-19 samples were obtained from the United States, Italy and Spain. The analysed material was cDNA or gDNA that came from T cells, B-cell-depleted T cells, or PBMCs.

Per germline, CDR1 MNHEY and CDR2 SVGEGT. V shed 6 bases and J 4 bases; nucleotides not matched to a gene: 6. There are 15 residues in the CDR3. Original processing methods: From reference gene primer amplification, estimates of nucleated cell counts were derived. TCRdb keeps only in-frame clones here, not all; method: immunoSEQ multiplex PCR. The V and J calls and clone size are taken from that table; D and trimming were inferred from the DNA. The sample holds tens of thousands of clones, around 87% seen once. The J gene is TRBJ2-7, the V gene TRBV6-2 or TRBV6-3; 13 bases map to TRBD2. This sequence originates from a woman of 80 years or more with active COVID-19. The source material was peripheral blood. This CDR3 is CASSQTGLAGYEQYF. CDR3 bases: TGTGCCAGCAGCCAAACGGGACTAGCGGGGTACGAGCAGTACTTC.